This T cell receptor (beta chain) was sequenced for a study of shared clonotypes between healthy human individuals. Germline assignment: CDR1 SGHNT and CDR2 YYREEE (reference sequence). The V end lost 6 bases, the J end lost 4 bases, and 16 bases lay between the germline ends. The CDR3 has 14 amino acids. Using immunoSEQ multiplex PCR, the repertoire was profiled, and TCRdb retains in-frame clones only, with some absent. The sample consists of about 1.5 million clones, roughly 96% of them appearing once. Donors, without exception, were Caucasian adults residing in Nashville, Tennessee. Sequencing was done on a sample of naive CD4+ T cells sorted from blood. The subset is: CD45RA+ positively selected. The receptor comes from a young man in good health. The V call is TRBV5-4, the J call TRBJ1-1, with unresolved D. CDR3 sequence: CASTTYGGSTEAFF. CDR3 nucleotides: TGTGCCAGCACCACCTACGGAGGGTCCACTGAAGCTTTCTTT.